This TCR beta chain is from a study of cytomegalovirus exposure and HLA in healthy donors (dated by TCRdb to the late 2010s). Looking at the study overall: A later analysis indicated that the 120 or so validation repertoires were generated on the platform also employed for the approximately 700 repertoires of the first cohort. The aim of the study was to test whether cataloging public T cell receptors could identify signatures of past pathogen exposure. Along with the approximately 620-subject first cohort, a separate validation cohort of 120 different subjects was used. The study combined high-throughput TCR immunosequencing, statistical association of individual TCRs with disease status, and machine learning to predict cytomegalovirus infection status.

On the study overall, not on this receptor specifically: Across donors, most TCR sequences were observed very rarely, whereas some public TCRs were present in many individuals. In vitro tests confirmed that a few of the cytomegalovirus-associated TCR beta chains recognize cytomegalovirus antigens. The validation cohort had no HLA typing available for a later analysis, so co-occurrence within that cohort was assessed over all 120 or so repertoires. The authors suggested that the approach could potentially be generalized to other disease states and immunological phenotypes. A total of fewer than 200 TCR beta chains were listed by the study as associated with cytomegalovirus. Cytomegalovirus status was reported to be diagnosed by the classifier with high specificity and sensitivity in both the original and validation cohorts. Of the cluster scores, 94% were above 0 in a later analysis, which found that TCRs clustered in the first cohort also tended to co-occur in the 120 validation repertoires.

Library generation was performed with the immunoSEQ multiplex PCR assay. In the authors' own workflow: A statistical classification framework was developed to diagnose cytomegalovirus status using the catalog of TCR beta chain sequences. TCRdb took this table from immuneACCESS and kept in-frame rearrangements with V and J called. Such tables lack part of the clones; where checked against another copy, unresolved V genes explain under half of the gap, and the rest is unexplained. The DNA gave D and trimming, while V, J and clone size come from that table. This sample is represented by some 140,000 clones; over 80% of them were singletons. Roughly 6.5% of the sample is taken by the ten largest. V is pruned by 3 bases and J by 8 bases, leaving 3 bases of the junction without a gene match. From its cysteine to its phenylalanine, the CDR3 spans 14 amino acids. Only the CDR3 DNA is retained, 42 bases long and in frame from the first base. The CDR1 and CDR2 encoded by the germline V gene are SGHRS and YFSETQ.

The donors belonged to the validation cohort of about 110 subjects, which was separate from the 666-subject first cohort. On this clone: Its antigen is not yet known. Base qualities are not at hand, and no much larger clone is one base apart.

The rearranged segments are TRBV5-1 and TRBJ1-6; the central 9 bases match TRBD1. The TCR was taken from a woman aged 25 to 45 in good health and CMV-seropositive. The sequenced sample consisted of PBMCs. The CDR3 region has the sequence CASSYRDRDSPLHF. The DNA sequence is TGCGCCAGCAGCTACCGGGACAGGGATTCACCCCTCCACTTT.